This T cell receptor (beta chain) is from a study of T cell changes during pregnancy in multiple sclerosis. With 4 bases clipped from V and 3 bases from J, the junction kept 4 bases outside the gene matches. Germline V gives CDR1 SGHKS, CDR2 YYEKEE (reference sequence). This CDR3 is 15 amino acids long. Profiling relied on immunoSEQ multiplex PCR, and the TCRdb table lists in-frame clones only, not all of them. The sample has about 36,000 clones, 93% seen once. The sample here was CD4+ T cells from peripheral blood mononuclear cells, taken in the first trimester of pregnancy. The source of this sequence is a female donor with multiple sclerosis, enrolled in a pregnancy study. This chain joins TRBV5-5 and TRBJ2-1, with 10 positions matching TRBD1. In DNA, the CDR3 is TGTGCCAGCAGCCCTCGGACAGGGGGCTACAATGAGCAGTTCTTC. The encoded protein is CASSPRTGGYNEQFF.